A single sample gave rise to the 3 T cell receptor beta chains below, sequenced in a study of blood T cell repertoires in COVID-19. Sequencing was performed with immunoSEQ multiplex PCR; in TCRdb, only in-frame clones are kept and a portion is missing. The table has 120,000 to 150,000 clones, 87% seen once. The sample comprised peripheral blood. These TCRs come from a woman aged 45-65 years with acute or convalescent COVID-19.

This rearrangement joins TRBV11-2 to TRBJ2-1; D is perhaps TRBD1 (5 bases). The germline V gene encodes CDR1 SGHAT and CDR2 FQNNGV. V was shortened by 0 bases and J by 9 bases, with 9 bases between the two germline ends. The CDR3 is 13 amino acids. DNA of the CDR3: TGTGCCAGCAGCTTAGATCTTAGGGGTGAGCAGTTCTTC. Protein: CASSLDLRGEQFF.

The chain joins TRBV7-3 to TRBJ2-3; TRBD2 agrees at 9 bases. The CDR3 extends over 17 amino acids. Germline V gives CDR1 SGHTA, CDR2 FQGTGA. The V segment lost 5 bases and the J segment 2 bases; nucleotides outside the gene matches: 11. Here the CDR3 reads CASSRPIAGASTDTQYF. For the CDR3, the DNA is TGTGCCAGCAGCCGCCCTATAGCGGGGGCCTCCACAGATACGCAGTATTTT.

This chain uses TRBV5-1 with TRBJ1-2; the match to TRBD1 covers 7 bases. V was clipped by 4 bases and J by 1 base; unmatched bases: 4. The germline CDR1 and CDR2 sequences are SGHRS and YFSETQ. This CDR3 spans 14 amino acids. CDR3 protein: CASSRDSYNYGYTF. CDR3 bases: TGCGCCAGCAGCCGGGACAGCTATAACTATGGCTACACCTTC.